The entry below gives a single TCR beta chain sequence along with its context. Antigen: not known. Its ends do not fully match the called genes, so a read error is possible. The CDR3 runs to 15 residues. The sample belongs to a study of radiation and T cells in renal cell carcinoma. Treatment defined: treatment-naive control, cytoreductive nephrectomy. The patient's renal cell carcinoma had clear cell pathology. Sequenced control tumors were from more than ten males and a handful of females, median age around 57. Overall study results and limits: Dominant CDR3 motifs occupied more repertoire in irradiated than control tumors. Only small tumor regions of 0.8 to 1 g were sampled.

Sequencing used immunoSEQ multiplex PCR; TCRdb keeps in-frame clones, though not all of them. The profile shows about 12,000 clones, about 61% of them singletons. The genes are TRBV5-3 and TRBJ1-4, with 7 bases that match TRBD1. TRBV5-3 is an ORF, and what it does is uncertain. This TCR was sampled from an elderly woman with renal cell carcinoma. Source: tumor tissue, taken from a patient whose treatment was nephrectomy without radiotherapy. Written as DNA, the CDR3 is TGTGCCAGCAGCTCGAACAGGGGTATAGACGAAAAACTGTTTTTT. Translation gives CASSSNRGIDEKLFF.